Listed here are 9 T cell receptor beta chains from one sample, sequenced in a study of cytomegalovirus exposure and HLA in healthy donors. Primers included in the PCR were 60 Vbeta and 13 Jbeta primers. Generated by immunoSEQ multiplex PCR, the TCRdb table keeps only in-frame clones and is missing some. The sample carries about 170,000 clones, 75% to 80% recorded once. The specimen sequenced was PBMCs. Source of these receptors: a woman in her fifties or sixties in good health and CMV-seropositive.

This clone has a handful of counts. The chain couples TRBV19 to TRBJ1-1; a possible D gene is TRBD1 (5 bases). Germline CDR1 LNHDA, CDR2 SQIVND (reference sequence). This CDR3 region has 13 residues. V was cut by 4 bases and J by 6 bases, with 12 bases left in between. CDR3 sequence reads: CASSNSRVSEAFF. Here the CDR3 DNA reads TGTGCCAGTAGTAACAGCAGGGTGTCTGAAGCTTTCTTT.

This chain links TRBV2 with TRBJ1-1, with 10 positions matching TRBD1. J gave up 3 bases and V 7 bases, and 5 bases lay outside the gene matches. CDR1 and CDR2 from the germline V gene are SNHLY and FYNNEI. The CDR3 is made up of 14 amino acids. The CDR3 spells CASTRGQGDTEAFF. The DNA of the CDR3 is TGTGCCAGCACCCGAGGACAGGGGGACACTGAAGCTTTCTTT.

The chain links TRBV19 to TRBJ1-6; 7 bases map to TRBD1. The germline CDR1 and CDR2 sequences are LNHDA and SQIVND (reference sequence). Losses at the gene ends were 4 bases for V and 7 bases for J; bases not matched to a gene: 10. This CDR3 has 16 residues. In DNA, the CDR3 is TGTGCCAGTAGTAACCTACCAGGGACAGCGAATTCACCCCTCCACTTT. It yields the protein CASSNLPGTANSPLHF.

The CDR3 bases are TGTGCCAGCTCACCAGGGGACAGGGGTATATATGGCTACACCTTC. Protein sequence: CASSPGDRGIYGYTF. V and J are TRBV18 and TRBJ1-2; 10 bases map to TRBD1. The trim removed 2 bases at V and 5 bases at J, leaving 5 bases unmatched. The CDR3 runs 15 residues. The V gene's germline CDR1 is KGHSH and CDR2 LQKENI.

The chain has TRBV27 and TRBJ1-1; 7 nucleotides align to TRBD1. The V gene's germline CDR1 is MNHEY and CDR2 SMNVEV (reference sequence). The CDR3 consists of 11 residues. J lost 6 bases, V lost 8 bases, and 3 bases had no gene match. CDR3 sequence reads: CASVRGSEAFF. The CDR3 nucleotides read TGTGCCAGCGTCAGGGGGTCTGAAGCTTTCTTT.

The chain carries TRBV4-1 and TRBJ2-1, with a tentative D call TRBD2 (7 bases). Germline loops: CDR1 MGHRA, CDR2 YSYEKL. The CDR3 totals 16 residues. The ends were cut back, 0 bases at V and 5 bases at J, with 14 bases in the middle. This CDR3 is CASSQDWGGTNNEQFF. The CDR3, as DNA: TGCGCCAGCAGCCAAGATTGGGGGGGCACCAACAATGAGCAGTTCTTC.

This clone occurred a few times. CDR3 amino acids: CASSIQRQGAFF. Here the CDR3 DNA reads TGTGCCAGTAGTATACAAAGACAGGGGGCTTTCTTT. This sequence joins TRBV19 and TRBJ1-1, with TRBD1 identical over 8 bases. There are 12 residues in the CDR3. The germline gives CDR1 LNHDA, CDR2 SQIVND (reference sequence). Germline trimming cut 2 bases from V and 11 bases from J; bases unmatched to any gene: 4.

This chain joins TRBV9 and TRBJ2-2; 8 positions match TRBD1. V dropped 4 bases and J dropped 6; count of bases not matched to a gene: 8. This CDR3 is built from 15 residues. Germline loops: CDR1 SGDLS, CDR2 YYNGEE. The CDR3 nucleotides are TGTGCCAGCAGCCGCGGACAGGGATTCCCCGGGGAGCTGTTTTTT. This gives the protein CASSRGQGFPGELFF.

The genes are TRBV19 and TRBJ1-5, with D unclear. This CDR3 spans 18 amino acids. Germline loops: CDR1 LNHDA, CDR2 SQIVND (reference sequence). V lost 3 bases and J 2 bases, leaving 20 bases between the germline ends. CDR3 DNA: TGTGCCAGTAGTATGATCTTGGGGAGTGGAGACGGCAATCAGCCCCAGCATTTT. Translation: CASSMILGSGDGNQPQHF. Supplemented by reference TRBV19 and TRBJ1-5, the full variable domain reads DGGITQSPKYLFRKEGQNVTLSCEQNLNHDAMYWYRQDPGQGLRLIYYSQIVNDFQKGDIAEGYSVSREKKESFPLTVTSAQKNPTAFYLCASSMILGSGDGNQPQHFGDGTRLSIL.